This TCR beta chain was captured by sequencing in a study of blood T cell repertoires in COVID-19. The CDR3 loop spans 13 amino acids. V trimming: 7 bases; J trimming: 5 bases; junction bases outside the gene matches: 5. Germline loops: CDR1 MNHEY, CDR2 SVGAGI. Libraries were prepared by immunoSEQ multiplex PCR; TCRdb keeps only in-frame clonotypes and omits some of them. The sample carries around 360,000 clones, approximately 87% recorded once. This receptor was obtained from a woman younger than 45 with COVID-19, enrolled during active disease. The genes are TRBV6-5 and TRBJ1-3; 7 nucleotides match TRBD1. Sequencing used peripheral blood. CDR3: CASTWDSRNTIYF. In DNA, the CDR3 is TGTGCCAGCACCTGGGACAGCCGAAACACCATATATTTT.